A single sample gave rise to the 18 T cell receptor beta chains below, sequenced in a study of T-cell reconstitution after alpha-beta-depleted transplantation in children. The TCRbeta library incorporated unique molecular identifiers. MiXCR, applied by TCRdb to the PCR reads, yields one record per CDR3 protein. The sample carries under 250,000 distinct CDR3 sequences, 20% to 30% recorded once. The sample here was PBMCs, mostly from graft donor cells, taken 360 days after TCRalphabeta/CD19-depleted stem cell transplant. The source is a female patient between 2 and 15 years old who had a stem cell transplant for congenital amegakaryocytic thrombocytopenia, so the T cells may come from the graft donor.

This sequence joins TRBV28 and TRBJ1-4; a weak D match, TRBD1 (5 bases). The CDR3 loop spans 14 amino acids. Germline V gene sequence: CDR1 MDHEN, CDR2 SYDVKM. V shed 6 bases and J shed 0 bases, with 8 bases lying between them. The DNA for the CDR3 is TGTGCCAGCAGGGAAGGGGCAACTAATGAAAAACTGTTTTTT. Amino acid sequence: CASREGATNEKLFF. The complete variable domain, with remaining parts taken from reference TRBV28 and TRBJ1-4, reads DVKVTQSSRYLVKRTGEKVFLECVQDMDHENMFWYRQDPGLGLRLIYFSYDVKMKEKGDIPEGYSVSREKKERFSLILESASTNQTSMYLCASREGATNEKLFFGSGTQLSVL.

The sample holds a few counts of this clonotype. CDR3 DNA: TGTGCCAGCATTCGGACTAGCGGGGGGGCGCATGAGCAGTTCTTC. Translating gives CASIRTSGGAHEQFF. The J gene is TRBJ2-1, the V gene TRBV6-1; 15 nucleotides align to TRBD2. V lost 7 bases, J lost 8 bases, and 6 bases stayed unmatched. This CDR3 region has 15 residues. CDR1 is MNHNS and CDR2 is SASEGT in the germline V gene.

The chain couples TRBV4-1 to TRBJ2-3; no definite D call. Deletions cut 1 base from V and 6 bases from J, with 11 bases between. The CDR3 covers 14 residues. Germline V gives CDR1 MGHRA, CDR2 YSYEKL. DNA of the CDR3: TGCGCCAGCAGCCAAGGGCAGGCGGCGGATACGCAGTATTTT. This sequence encodes CASSQGQAADTQYF.

This clonotype appeared a few times. The rearrangement uses TRBV12-3 or TRBV12-4 and TRBJ2-7; 9 nucleotides line up with TRBD1. Germline trimming cut 5 bases from V and 4 bases from J; bases unmatched to any gene: 6. The CDR3 length is 14 residues. CDR3 nucleotides: TGTGCCAGCAGTCCTGGACAGGGGAGGTACGAGCAGTACTTC. The encoded protein is CASSPGQGRYEQYF.

The chain employs TRBV12-3 or TRBV12-4 and TRBJ2-1; the D gene could be TRBD1 or TRBD2 (5 bases each). Trimming took 2 bases from V and 9 from J, leaving 14 bases between them. There are 14 residues in the CDR3. The CDR3 coding sequence is TGTGCCAGCAGTTTATTTGGGGACCAAGGTGAGCAGTTCTTC. Protein sequence: CASSLFGDQGEQFF.

This clonotype was detected many times. The V gene is TRBV2, the J gene TRBJ2-6; D may be TRBD2 (5 bases). The V gene's germline CDR1 is SNHLY and CDR2 FYNNEI. CDR3 length: 15 residues. Trimming removed 4 bases at V and 4 bases at J, with 11 bases between. CDR3 loop: CASSVTGRGANVLTF. In DNA, the CDR3 is TGTGCCAGCAGTGTAACGGGAAGAGGGGCCAACGTCCTGACTTTC.

V and J are TRBV7-6 and TRBJ2-7; a weak D match, TRBD2 (6 bases). V gave up 5 bases and J gave up 0 bases, with 11 bases separating them. Germline values: CDR1 SGHVS, CDR2 FNYEAQ. This CDR3 is 14 amino acids long. DNA of the CDR3: TGTGCCAGCAGCCCGGGGGTCTCCTCCTACGAGCAGTACTTC. Translating gives CASSPGVSSYEQYF.

This clonotype turned up a few times. This rearrangement joins TRBV7-9 to TRBJ1-1; possibly TRBD1 for D (5 bases). The CDR3 extends over 11 amino acids. Trimming shortened V by 8 bases and J by 1 base, and 5 bases separated the two germline ends. Per the germline V gene, CDR1 is SEHNR and CDR2 is FQNEAQ (reference sequence). The CDR3 nucleotides are TGTGCCAGCGACAGGAACACTGAAGCTTTCTTT. This codes for CASDRNTEAFF. The entire variable domain, with the rest obtained from reference TRBV7-9 and TRBJ1-1, is as follows: DTGVSQNPRHKITKRGQNVTFRCDPISEHNRLYWYRQTLGQGPEFLTYFQNEAQLEKSRLLSDRFSAERPKGSFSTLEIQRTEQGDSAMYLCASDRNTEAFFGQGTRLTVV.

This chain joins TRBV20-1 and TRBJ2-5; 8 bases map to TRBD2. Germline V gives CDR1 DFQATT, CDR2 SNEGSKA (reference sequence). The CDR3 extends over 16 amino acids. Trimming at V came to 2 bases and at J to 2 bases, leaving 10 bases not matched to a gene. The DNA for the CDR3 is TGCAGTGCTAGACCGCCAGGACTAGCCCTACAAGAGACCCAGTACTTC. Protein sequence: CSARPPGLALQETQYF.

In this sample, this clonotype turned up a few times. The chain has TRBV20-1 and TRBJ2-5, with TRBD2 identical over 14 bases. Trimming at V came to 4 bases and at J to 2 bases, leaving 9 bases not matched to a gene. Germline V gene sequence: CDR1 DFQATT, CDR2 SNEGSKA (reference sequence). The CDR3 spans 17 residues. The CDR3 region has the DNA TGCAGTGCTAAAAAGGGACTAGCGGGGGTTGGGCAAGAGACCCAGTACTTC. Its translation is CSAKKGLAGVGQETQYF.

The chain couples TRBV4-2 to TRBJ2-7, with D unclear. V was cut by 0 bases and J by 0 bases, with 3 bases left in between. The CDR3 has 13 amino acids. In germline, CDR1 is LGHNA, CDR2 YNFKEQ. The CDR3 here is CASSQDTSYEQYF. The CDR3 region has the DNA TGTGCCAGCAGCCAAGACACCTCCTACGAGCAGTACTTC.

Turning to this clonotype: An end of the junction does not agree with germline; a read error may underlie this. CDR3 loop: CASTVRGTDNF. In nucleotides, the CDR3 is TGTGCCAGCACGGTAAGGGGGACGGATAACTTC. The chain carries TRBV7-2 and TRBJ2-7; the D gene is possibly TRBD1 (6 bases). The CDR3 sequence is 11 residues long. Germline V gene lookup returns CDR1 SGHTA and CDR2 FQGNSA. Using reference TRBV7-2 and TRBJ2-7 for the parts outside the CDR3, the full variable domain is GAGVSQSPSNKVTEKGKDVELRCDPISGHTALYWYRQSLGQGLEFLIYFQGNSAPDKSGLPSDRFSAERTGGSVSTLTIQRTQQEDSAVYLCASTVRGTDNFGPGTRLTVT.

The chain has TRBV12-3 or TRBV12-4 and TRBJ2-1; no definite D call. The V end lost 1 base, the J end lost 7 bases, and 8 bases lay between the germline ends. There are 13 residues in the CDR3. CDR3 amino acids: CASSLGYPNEQFF. CDR3 in DNA: TGTGCCAGCAGTTTAGGGTATCCTAATGAGCAGTTCTTC.

This clonotype was seen ten or more times. The chain joins TRBV29-1 to TRBJ1-2; 7 bases match TRBD1. Trimming cost V 7 bases and J 0 bases; bases outside gene matches: 5. Per germline, CDR1 SQVTM and CDR2 ANQGSEA. The CDR3 totals 13 residues. The CDR3 region is CSARGLSNYGYTF. In DNA form, the CDR3 reads TGCAGCGCCAGGGGGTTGTCTAACTATGGCTACACCTTC.

This clonotype occurred a few times. V gene TRBV29-1 combines with J gene TRBJ1-1; no clear D gene. CDR1 and CDR2 (germline): SQVTM, ANQGSEA. V was shortened by 6 bases and J by 3 bases, with 11 bases between the two germline ends. This CDR3 is 12 amino acids long. As DNA, the CDR3 is TGCAGCGTCAAACCATTAGACACTGAAGCTTTCTTT. Translating it yields CSVKPLDTEAFF.

The V and J genes are TRBV24-1 and TRBJ2-3; the D gene is possibly TRBD1 (5 bases). V was pared by 6 bases and J by 4 bases, with 10 bases between. CDR1 and CDR2 (germline): KGHDR, SFDVKD. There are 13 residues in the CDR3. The CDR3 coding sequence is TGTGCCACCAGTATTACAGGTGCAGATACGCAGTATTTT. Translated, it gives CATSITGADTQYF.

The chain joins TRBV12-3 or TRBV12-4 to TRBJ2-1; 7 bases match TRBD1. This CDR3 is 16 amino acids long. V shed 5 bases and J 0 bases; nucleotides not matched to a gene: 7. CDR3 region: CASSPRRTGSYNEQFF. The CDR3 region has the DNA TGTGCCAGCAGTCCCCGTCGGACAGGCTCCTACAATGAGCAGTTCTTC.

This clonotype was detected only a few times. The chain recombines TRBV27 with TRBJ2-1, with a tentative D call TRBD2 (5 bases). The germline V and J ends were trimmed by 2 bases and 8 bases, with 16 bases remaining between them. CDR1 and CDR2 (germline): MNHEY, SMNVEV (reference sequence). This CDR3 region has 15 residues. CDR3 bases: TGTGCCAGCAGTTTACGGGTAAGGGAGATCCATGAGCAGTTCTTC. Amino acids: CASSLRVREIHEQFF.